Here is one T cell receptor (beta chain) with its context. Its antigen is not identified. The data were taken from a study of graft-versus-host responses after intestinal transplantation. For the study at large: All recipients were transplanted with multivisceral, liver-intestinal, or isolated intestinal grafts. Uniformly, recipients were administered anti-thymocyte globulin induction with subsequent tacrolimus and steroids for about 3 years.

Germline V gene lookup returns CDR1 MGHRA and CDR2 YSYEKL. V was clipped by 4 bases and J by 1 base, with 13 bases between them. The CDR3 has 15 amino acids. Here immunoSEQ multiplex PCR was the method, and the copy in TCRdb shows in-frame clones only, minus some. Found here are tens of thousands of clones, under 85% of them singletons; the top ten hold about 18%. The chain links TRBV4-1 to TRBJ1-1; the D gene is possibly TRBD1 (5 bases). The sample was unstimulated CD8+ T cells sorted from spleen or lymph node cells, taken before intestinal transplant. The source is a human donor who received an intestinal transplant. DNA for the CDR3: TGCGCCAGCAGCCCTCGGGGGACGGGGAACACTGAAGCTTTCTTT. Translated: CASSPRGTGNTEAFF.